Described below is a single TCR beta chain sequence and its context. The data belong to a study of T cells in Graves' hyperthyroidism and ophthalmopathy. RNA transcripts were the template for amplifying TCR beta CDR3 regions. The TCR CDR3 first-round RT-PCR relied on the HTBI primer set. TCRdb called the multiplex PCR reads again in MiXCR, with one record for every CDR3 protein. The table records 300,000 to 450,000 distinct CDR3 sequences, 20% to 25% of them present only once. The diagnostic basis comprised clinical symptoms, serum thyroxine and TRAb, thyroid ultrasound and orbital computed tomography. The clonotype comes from a man over 45 with Graves' hyperthyroidism. The specimen sequenced was blood.

The CDR3 region has the DNA TGTGCCACCAGCAGAGAAGCCTCAGGGAGGGCAGATACGCAGTATTTT. Translated: CATSREASGRADTQYF. This rearrangement joins TRBV15 to TRBJ2-3, with TRBD2 identical over 7 bases. The V gene end was trimmed by 0 bases and the J gene end by 4 bases; junction bases not matched to a gene: 7. The CDR3 runs to 16 residues. CDR1 is LNHNV, CDR2 YYDKDF, per germline (reference sequence).